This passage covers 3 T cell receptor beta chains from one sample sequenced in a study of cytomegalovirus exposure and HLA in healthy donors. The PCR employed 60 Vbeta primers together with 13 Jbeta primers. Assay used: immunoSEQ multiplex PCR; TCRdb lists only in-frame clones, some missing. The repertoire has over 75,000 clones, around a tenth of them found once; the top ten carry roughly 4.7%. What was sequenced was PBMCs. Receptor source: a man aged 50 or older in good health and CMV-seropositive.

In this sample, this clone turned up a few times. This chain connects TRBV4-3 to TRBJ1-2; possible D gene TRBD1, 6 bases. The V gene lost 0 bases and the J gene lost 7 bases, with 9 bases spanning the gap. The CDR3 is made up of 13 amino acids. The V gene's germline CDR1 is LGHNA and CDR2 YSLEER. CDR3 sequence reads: CASSQDGRGGYTF. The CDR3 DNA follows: TGCGCCAGCAGCCAAGATGGCAGGGGTGGCTACACCTTC.

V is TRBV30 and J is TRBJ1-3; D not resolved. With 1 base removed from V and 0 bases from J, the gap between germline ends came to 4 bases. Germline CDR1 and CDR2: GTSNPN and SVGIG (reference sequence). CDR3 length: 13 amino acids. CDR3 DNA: TGTGCCTGGAGTGATAACTCTGGAAACACCATATATTTT. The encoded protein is CAWSDNSGNTIYF.

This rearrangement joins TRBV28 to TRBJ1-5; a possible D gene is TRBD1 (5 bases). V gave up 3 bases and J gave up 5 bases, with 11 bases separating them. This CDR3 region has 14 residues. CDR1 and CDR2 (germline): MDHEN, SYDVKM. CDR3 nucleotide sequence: TGTGCCAGCAGTTTGAGGCAGGGCCATCAGCCCCAGCATTTT. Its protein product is CASSLRQGHQPQHF.